Sequencing of this T cell receptor beta chain was carried out in a study of control samples from healthy donors and cancer patients. Germline-derived CDR1 and CDR2 are SGHTS and YDEGEE. This CDR3 region has 15 residues. Trimming took 2 bases from V and 2 from J; bases not matched to a gene: 2. The assay was immunoSEQ multiplex PCR, and TCRdb's table has in-frame clones only and misses some. The sample comprises about 71,000 clones, roughly 89% of which are singletons, and about a fifth rests with the top ten. The sequencing sample was made of PBMCs. This chain uses TRBV5-8 with TRBJ2-3, with 10 positions matching TRBD1. The sequence was obtained from a man between 60 and 75 years old with lung cancer. CDR3 loop: CASSFGQGDTDTQYF. CDR3 nucleotides: TGTGCCAGCAGCTTCGGACAGGGGGACACAGATACGCAGTATTTT. Drawing the rest from reference TRBV5-8 and TRBJ2-3, the complete variable domain is EAGVTQSPTHLIKTRGQQATLRCSPISGHTSVYWYQQALGLGLQFLLWYDEGEERNRGNFPPRFSGRQFPNYSSELNVNALELEDSALYLCASSFGQGDTDTQYFGPGTRLTVL.